This is a list of T cell receptor beta chains from one sample in a study of blood T cell repertoires in COVID-19. TCRdb's copy holds only in-frame clones and misses some; the assay was immunoSEQ multiplex PCR. In the table there are about 50,000 clones, around 80% of which are singletons. The sample consisted of peripheral blood. The receptors were sampled from an older man with acute or convalescent COVID-19. Each CDR3 is given with its conserved first and last residue.

v_call cdr3_length cdr3_aa
TRBV5-1 13 CASSYTVNTEAFF
TRBV7-2 14 CAIQTGGFLRGYTF
TRBV7-2 14 CASRKLAGDYEQYF
TRBV10-3 13 CAIKGTGNEKLFF
TRBV19 17 CASTDLTGGSYYNEQFF
TRBV28 15 CASCGASSYNSPLHF
TRBV6-5 14 CASSYSIGGETQYF
TRBV28 13 CASSFGGNHEQYF
TRBV27 15 CASSLYSGSYNEQFF
TRBV7-2 14 CASSLVSAGGEQYF
TRBV6-2/TRBV6-3 15 CASSQRTSGSDEQFF
TRBV10-2 14 CASRLRNNNSPLHF
TRBV6-1 15 CASSDGTGGNSPLHF
TRBV19 11 CASSRADEQFF
TRBV24-1 15 CATSEDRGTNEKLFF
TRBV20-1 13 CSASQPPGEKLFF
TRBV19 14 CASSYDKNTGELFF
TRBV3-1/TRBV3-2 14 CASSSREGLGGAFF
TRBV11-3 15 CASSLVGTVAMGQFF
TRBV18 14 CASSPERTNEKLFF
TRBV27 17 CASSLGLAGGPGNEQFF
TRBV27 15 CASSLLGRGNTEAFF
TRBV7-9 15 CASSPTGSSGNEQFF
TRBV5-8 14 CASRSGGRTDTQYF
TRBV28 14 CASSPAGSNTEAFF
TRBV7-8 16 CASSLFPGGSYNEQFF
TRBV7-9 14 CASSRAGGYNEQFF
TRBV30 13 CAWGGGRLETQYF
TRBV15 15 CATSRRGSGANVLTF
TRBV4-1 13 CASSPSAYNEQFF
TRBV6-1 17 CASREPGLAGGTGELFF
TRBV9 15 CASSVVGLAQETQYF
TRBV6-5 13 CASTRDRNYGYTF
TRBV6-5 14 CASRETGGAYGYTF
TRBV5-1 15 CASSLAAASGETQYF
TRBV19 16 CASKLWQGKGNTEAFF